This T cell receptor (beta chain) was documented in a study of a mutant IDH1 vaccine in newly diagnosed glioma. Study-level background: Every participant had undergone radiotherapy, temozolomide, or both before, and most underwent both.

Details on this clone: The antigen remains unidentified.

TCRdb's table, derived via immunoSEQ multiplex PCR, lists solely in-frame clones and lacks some. The table has tens of thousands of clones, 80% to 90% seen once. Trimming left V 0 bases short and J 1 base short, with 11 bases between. This CDR3 is 16 amino acids long. Germline lookup yields CDR1 SGHRS and CDR2 YFSETQ. Whole-study findings and limits: Pseudoprogression apparently tracked independently of changes in top peripheral T cell clonotypes.

The time point denotes: baseline, week 1 (first vaccination visit). Treatment noted: pre-vaccination baseline after standard-of-care therapy. The V and J genes are TRBV5-1 and TRBJ1-3; the D gene is possibly TRBD1 (5 bases). Sequenced material: PBMCs, taken from a glioma patient treated with radiotherapy, temozolomide or both. This sequence originates from a man between 40 and 49 years old with glioma. The CDR3 DNA reads TGCGCCAGCAGCTTGGTTGGCGGGGGATCTGGAAACACCATATATTTT. Amino acid sequence: CASSLVGGGSGNTIYF.